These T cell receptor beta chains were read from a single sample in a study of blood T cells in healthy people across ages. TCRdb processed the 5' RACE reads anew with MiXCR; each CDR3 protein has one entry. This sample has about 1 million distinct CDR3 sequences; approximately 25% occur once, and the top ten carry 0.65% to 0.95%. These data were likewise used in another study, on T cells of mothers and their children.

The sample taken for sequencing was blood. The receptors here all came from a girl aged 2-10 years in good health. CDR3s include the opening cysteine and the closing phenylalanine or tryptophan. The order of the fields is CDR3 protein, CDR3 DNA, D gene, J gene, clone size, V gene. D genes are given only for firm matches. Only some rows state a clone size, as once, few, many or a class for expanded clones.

CDR3 protein: CAIRADSVSDAQYF
CDR3 DNA: TGTGCCATAAGGGCCGACAGTGTATCAGATGCGCAGTATTTT
D gene: NA
J gene: TRBJ2-3
clone size: NA
V gene: TRBV10-3

CDR3 protein: CASTGQGAYGYTF
CDR3 DNA: TGTGCCAGCACCGGACAGGGCGCCTATGGCTACACCTTC
D gene: TRBD1
J gene: TRBJ1-2
clone size: NA
V gene: TRBV9

CDR3 protein: CASLTQDTQYF
CDR3 DNA: TGTGCCAGCCTTACTCAGGACACGCAGTATTTT
D gene: NA
J gene: TRBJ2-3
clone size: NA
V gene: TRBV2

CDR3 protein: CASSQGTAYNSPLHF
CDR3 DNA: TGCGCCAGCAGCCAAGGGACAGCGTATAATTCACCCCTCCACTTT
D gene: NA
J gene: TRBJ1-6
clone size: NA
V gene: TRBV4-3

CDR3 protein: CATSDPTRLAGGKYEQFF
CDR3 DNA: TGTGCCACCAGTGATCCTACCAGACTAGCGGGGGGGAAATATGAGCAGTTCTTC
D gene: TRBD2
J gene: TRBJ2-1
clone size: few
V gene: TRBV24-1

CDR3 protein: CACSPGHIAEAFF
CDR3 DNA: TGTGCCTGCAGCCCCGGACATATCGCTGAAGCTTTCTTT
D gene: NA
J gene: TRBJ1-1
clone size: few
V gene: TRBV13

CDR3 protein: CASSLAPPRGVDGYTF
CDR3 DNA: TGTGCCAGCAGTTTAGCCCCCCCTCGGGGCGTGGATGGCTACACCTTC
D gene: NA
J gene: TRBJ1-2
clone size: few
V gene: TRBV12-3/TRBV12-4

CDR3 protein: CASSIQGYTDTQYF
CDR3 DNA: TGTGCCAGTAGTATACAGGGTTACACAGATACGCAGTATTTT
D gene: NA
J gene: TRBJ2-3
clone size: few
V gene: TRBV19

CDR3 protein: CASSFSKPGQKETQYF
CDR3 DNA: TGTGCCAGCAGCTTTTCTAAGCCGGGCCAGAAAGAGACCCAGTACTTC
D gene: NA
J gene: TRBJ2-5
clone size: NA
V gene: TRBV7-9

CDR3 protein: CASSFGQGGSGRKNEQFF
CDR3 DNA: TGTGCCAGCAGCTTCGGACAGGGAGGTAGCGGGAGGAAGAATGAGCAGTTCTTC
D gene: TRBD2
J gene: TRBJ2-1
clone size: NA
V gene: TRBV5-5

CDR3 protein: CATSSVTGTGNTIYF
CDR3 DNA: TGTGCCACCAGCTCCGTGACAGGGACTGGAAACACCATATATTTT
D gene: TRBD1
J gene: TRBJ1-3
clone size: NA
V gene: TRBV15

CDR3 protein: CASSQGQGERYEQYF
CDR3 DNA: TGCGCCAGCAGCCAAGGACAGGGGGAGAGGTACGAGCAGTACTTC
D gene: TRBD1
J gene: TRBJ2-7
clone size: NA
V gene: TRBV4-3

CDR3 protein: CSARRLTVGSQYF
CDR3 DNA: TGCAGTGCTAGGCGACTAACAGTCGGGTCGCAGTATTTT
D gene: NA
J gene: TRBJ2-3
clone size: few
V gene: TRBV20-1

CDR3 protein: CASSPARSSYGYTF
CDR3 DNA: TGTGCCAGCAGCCCCGCGCGGTCCAGCTATGGCTACACCTTC
D gene: NA
J gene: TRBJ1-2
clone size: NA
V gene: TRBV5-6

CDR3 protein: CTSRGLAGGLLYNEQFF
CDR3 DNA: TGTACCAGCAGGGGACTAGCGGGAGGTTTACTATACAATGAGCAGTTCTTC
D gene: TRBD2
J gene: TRBJ2-1
clone size: NA
V gene: TRBV12-3/TRBV12-4

CDR3 protein: CSVGIGTGGDEQYF
CDR3 DNA: TGCAGCGTTGGTATCGGGACAGGGGGCGACGAGCAGTACTTC
D gene: TRBD1
J gene: TRBJ2-7
clone size: NA
V gene: TRBV29-1

CDR3 protein: CASGLTGIEEKLFF
CDR3 DNA: TGCGCCAGCGGACTGACAGGGATTGAAGAAAAACTGTTTTTT
D gene: TRBD1
J gene: TRBJ1-4
clone size: NA
V gene: TRBV4-1

CDR3 protein: CASSQRSSNYGYTF
CDR3 DNA: TGTGCCAGCAGCCAACGTAGCTCTAACTATGGCTACACCTTC
D gene: NA
J gene: TRBJ1-2
clone size: few
V gene: TRBV3-1

CDR3 protein: CASSPQPIIYGYTF
CDR3 DNA: TGCGCCAGCAGCCCCCAGCCGATTATCTATGGCTACACCTTC
D gene: NA
J gene: TRBJ1-2
clone size: NA
V gene: TRBV5-1

CDR3 protein: CASSQDFPTEQYF
CDR3 DNA: TGCGCCAGCAGCCAAGATTTTCCTACCGAGCAGTACTTC
D gene: NA
J gene: TRBJ2-7
clone size: many
V gene: TRBV4-3

CDR3 protein: CASRGQNVYNEQFF
CDR3 DNA: TGTGCCAGCAGAGGACAGAATGTTTACAATGAGCAGTTCTTC
D gene: NA
J gene: TRBJ2-1
clone size: few
V gene: TRBV5-5

CDR3 protein: CASSPTGGFSGANVLTF
CDR3 DNA: TGCGCCAGCAGCCCGACAGGGGGGTTCTCTGGGGCCAACGTCCTGACTTTC
D gene: TRBD1
J gene: TRBJ2-6
clone size: NA
V gene: TRBV5-1

CDR3 protein: CASSIPGREQLF
CDR3 DNA: TGTGCCAGCAGTATTCCGGGGCGGGAGCAGCTCTTC
D gene: TRBD2
J gene: TRBJ2-1
clone size: NA
V gene: TRBV3-1

CDR3 protein: CSVEEALRGTQYF
CDR3 DNA: TGCAGCGTTGAGGAGGCCCTCCGGGGGACCCAGTACTTC
D gene: NA
J gene: TRBJ2-5
clone size: NA
V gene: TRBV29-1

CDR3 protein: CASSRRGTNEKLFF
CDR3 DNA: TGTGCCAGCAGCAGGCGGGGGACTAATGAAAAACTGTTTTTT
D gene: NA
J gene: TRBJ1-4
clone size: NA
V gene: TRBV2

CDR3 protein: CASIRVANTGELFF
CDR3 DNA: TGTGCCAGCATCAGGGTTGCGAACACCGGGGAGCTGTTTTTT
D gene: NA
J gene: TRBJ2-2
clone size: few
V gene: TRBV2